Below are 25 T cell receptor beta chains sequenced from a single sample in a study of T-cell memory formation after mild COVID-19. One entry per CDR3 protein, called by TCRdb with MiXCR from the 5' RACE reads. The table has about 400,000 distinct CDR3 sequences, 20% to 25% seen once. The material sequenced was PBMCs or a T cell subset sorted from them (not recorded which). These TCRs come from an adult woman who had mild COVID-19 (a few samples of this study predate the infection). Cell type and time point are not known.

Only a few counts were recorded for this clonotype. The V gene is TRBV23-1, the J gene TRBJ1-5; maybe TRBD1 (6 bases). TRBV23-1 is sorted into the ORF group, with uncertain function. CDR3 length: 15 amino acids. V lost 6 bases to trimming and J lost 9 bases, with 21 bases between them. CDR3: CASRPGAAAIRPQHF. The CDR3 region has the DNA TGCGCCAGCAGACCAGGGGCCGCGGCGATTCGGCCCCAGCATTTT.

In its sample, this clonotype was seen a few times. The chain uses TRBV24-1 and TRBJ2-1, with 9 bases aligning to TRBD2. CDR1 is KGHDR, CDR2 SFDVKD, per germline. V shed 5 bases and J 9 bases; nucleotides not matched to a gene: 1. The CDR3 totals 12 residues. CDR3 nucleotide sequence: TGTGCCACCAGTGTGCGGGGGGGTGAGCAGTTCTTC. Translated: CATSVRGGEQFF.

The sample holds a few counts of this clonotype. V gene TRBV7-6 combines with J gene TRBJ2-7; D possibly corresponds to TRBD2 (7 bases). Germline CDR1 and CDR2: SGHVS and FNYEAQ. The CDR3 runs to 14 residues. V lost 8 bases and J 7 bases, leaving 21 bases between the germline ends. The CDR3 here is CASAQGMGLLEQYF. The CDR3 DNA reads TGTGCCAGCGCGCAGGGGATGGGACTACTTGAGCAGTACTTC.

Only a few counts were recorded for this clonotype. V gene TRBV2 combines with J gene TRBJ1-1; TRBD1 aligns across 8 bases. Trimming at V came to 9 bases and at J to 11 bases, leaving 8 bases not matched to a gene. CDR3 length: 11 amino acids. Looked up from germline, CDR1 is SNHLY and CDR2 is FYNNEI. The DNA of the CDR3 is TGTGCCAGACTCGAACGACAGGGGGCTTTCTTT. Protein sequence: CARLERQGAFF.

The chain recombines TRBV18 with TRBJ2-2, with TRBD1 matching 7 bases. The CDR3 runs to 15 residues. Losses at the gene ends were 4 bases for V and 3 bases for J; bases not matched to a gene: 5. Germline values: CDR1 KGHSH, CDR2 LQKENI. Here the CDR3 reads CASSLTQGDTGELFF. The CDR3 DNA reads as TGTGCCAGCTCACTCACCCAGGGGGACACCGGGGAGCTGTTTTTT. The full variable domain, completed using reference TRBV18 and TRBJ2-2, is NAGVMQNPRHLVRRRGQEARLRCSPMKGHSHVYWYRQLPEEGLKFMVYLQKENIIDESGMPKERFSAEFPKEGPSILRIQQVVRGDSAAYFCASSLTQGDTGELFFGEGSRLTVL.

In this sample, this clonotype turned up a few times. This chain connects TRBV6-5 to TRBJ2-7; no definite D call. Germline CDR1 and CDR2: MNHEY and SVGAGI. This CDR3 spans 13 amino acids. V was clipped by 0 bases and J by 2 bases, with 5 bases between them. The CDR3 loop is CASSYSGPYEQYF. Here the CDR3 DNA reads TGTGCCAGCAGTTACTCGGGCCCCTACGAGCAGTACTTC.

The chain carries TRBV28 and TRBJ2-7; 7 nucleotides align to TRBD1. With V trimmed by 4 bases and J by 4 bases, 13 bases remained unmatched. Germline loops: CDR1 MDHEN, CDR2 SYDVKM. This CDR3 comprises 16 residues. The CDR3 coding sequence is TGTGCCAGCAGTTCCCCAGCGACAGGGATGCGTTACGAGCAGTACTTC. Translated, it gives CASSSPATGMRYEQYF.

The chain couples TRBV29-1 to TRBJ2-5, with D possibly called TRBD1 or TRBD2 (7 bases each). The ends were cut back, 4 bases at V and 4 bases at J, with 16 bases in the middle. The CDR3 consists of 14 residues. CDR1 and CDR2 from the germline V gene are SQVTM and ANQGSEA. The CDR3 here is CSVGSGKGAETQYF. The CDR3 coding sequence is TGCAGCGTTGGAAGCGGGAAGGGGGCAGAGACCCAGTACTTC.

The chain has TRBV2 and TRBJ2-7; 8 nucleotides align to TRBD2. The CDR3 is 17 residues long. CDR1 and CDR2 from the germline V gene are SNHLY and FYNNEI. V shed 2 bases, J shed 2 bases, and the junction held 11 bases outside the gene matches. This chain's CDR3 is CASSERSGGRFTYEQYF. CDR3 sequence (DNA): TGTGCCAGCAGTGAAAGGAGCGGGGGACGGTTCACCTACGAGCAGTACTTC.

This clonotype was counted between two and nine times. CDR3 region: CASSLWLLGAYEQYF. The DNA for the CDR3 is TGTGCCAGCAGTTTGTGGTTGCTCGGAGCCTACGAGCAGTACTTC. The chain has TRBV12-3 or TRBV12-4 and TRBJ2-7; unclear D gene. The CDR3 has 15 amino acids. V was clipped by 3 bases and J by 2 bases, with 14 bases between them.

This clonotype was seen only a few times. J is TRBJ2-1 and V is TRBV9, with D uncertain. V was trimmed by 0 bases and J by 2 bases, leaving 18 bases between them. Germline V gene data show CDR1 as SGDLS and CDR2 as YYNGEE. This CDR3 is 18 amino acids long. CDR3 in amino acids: CASSVGGRSGSAYNEQFF. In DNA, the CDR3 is TGTGCCAGCAGCGTAGGTGGTAGAAGTGGTTCTGCCTACAATGAGCAGTTCTTC.

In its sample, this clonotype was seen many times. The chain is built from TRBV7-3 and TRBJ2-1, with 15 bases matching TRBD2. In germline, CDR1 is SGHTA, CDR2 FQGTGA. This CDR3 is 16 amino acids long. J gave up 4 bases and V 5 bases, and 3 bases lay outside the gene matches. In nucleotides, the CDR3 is TGTGCCAGCAGCCTGGGGACTAGCGGGGGGTACAATGAGCAGTTCTTC. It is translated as CASSLGTSGGYNEQFF.

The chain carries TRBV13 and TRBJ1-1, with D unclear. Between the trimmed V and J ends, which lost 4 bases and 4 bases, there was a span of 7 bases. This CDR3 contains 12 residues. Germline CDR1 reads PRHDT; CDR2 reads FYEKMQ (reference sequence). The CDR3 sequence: CASSYGSTEAFF. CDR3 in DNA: TGTGCCAGCAGCTACGGGAGCACTGAAGCTTTCTTT.

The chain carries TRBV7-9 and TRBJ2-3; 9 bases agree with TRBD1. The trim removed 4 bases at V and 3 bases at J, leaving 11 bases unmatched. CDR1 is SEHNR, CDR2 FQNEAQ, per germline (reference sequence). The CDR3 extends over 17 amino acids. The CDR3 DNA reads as TGTGCCAGCAGCTCCCTAACAGGGGGCTTAGGAACAGATACGCAGTATTTT. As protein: CASSSLTGGLGTDTQYF.

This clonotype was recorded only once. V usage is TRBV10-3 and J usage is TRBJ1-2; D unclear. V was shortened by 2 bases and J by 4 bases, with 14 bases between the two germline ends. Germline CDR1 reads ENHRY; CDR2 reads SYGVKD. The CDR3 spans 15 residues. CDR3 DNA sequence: TGTGCCATCAGTGAGAAGAATTATCCTCTCTATGGCTACACCTTC. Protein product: CAISEKNYPLYGYTF.

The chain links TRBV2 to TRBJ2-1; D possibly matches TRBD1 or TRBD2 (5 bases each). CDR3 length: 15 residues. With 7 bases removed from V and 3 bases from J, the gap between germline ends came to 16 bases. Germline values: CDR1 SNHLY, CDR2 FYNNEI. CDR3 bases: TGTGCCAGCACTACGGGACCAGGAAGCTACAATGAGCAGTTCTTC. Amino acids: CASTTGPGSYNEQFF. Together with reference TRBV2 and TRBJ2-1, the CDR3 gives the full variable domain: EPEVTQTPSHQVTQMGQEVILRCVPISNHLYFYWYRQILGQKVEFLVSFYNNEISEKSEIFDDQFSVERPDGSNFTLKIRSTKLEDSAMYFCASTTGPGSYNEQFFGPGTRLTVL.

DNA for the CDR3: TGCGCCAGCAGCTTGGGGCGCGGGGGGAATTACAATGAGCAGTTCTTC. Encoded protein: CASSLGRGGNYNEQFF. V and J are TRBV5-1 and TRBJ2-1; TRBD2 matches 8 bases. Germline CDR1 and CDR2: SGHRS and YFSETQ. V lost 0 bases to trimming and J lost 4 bases; unmatched junction nucleotides: 6. CDR3 length: 16 amino acids.

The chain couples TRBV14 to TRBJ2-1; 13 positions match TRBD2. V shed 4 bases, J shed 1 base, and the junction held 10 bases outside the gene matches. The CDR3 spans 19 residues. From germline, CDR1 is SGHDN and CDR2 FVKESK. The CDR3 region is CASSLLLRTSGSSYNEQFF. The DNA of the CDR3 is TGTGCCAGCAGCCTTCTACTCCGGACTAGCGGGAGTTCCTACAATGAGCAGTTCTTC. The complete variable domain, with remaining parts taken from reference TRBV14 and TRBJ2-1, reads EAGVTQFPSHSVIEKGQTVTLRCDPISGHDNLYWYRRVMGKEIKFLLHFVKESKQDESGMPNNRFLAERTGGTYSTLKVQPAELEDSGVYFCASSLLLRTSGSSYNEQFFGPGTRLTVL.

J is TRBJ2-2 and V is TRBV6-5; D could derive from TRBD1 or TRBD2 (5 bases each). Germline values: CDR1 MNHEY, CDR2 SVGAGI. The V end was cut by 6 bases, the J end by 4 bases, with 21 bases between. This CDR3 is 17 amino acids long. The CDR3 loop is CASRPYVARGPTGELFF. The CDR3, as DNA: TGTGCCAGCAGACCTTACGTTGCTAGGGGACCCACCGGGGAGCTGTTTTTT.

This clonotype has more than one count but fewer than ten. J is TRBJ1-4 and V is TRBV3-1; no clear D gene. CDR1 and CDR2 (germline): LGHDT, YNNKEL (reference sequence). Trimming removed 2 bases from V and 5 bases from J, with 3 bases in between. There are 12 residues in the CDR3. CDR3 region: CASSQPNEKLFF. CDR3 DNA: TGTGCCAGCAGCCAACCCAATGAAAAACTGTTTTTT.

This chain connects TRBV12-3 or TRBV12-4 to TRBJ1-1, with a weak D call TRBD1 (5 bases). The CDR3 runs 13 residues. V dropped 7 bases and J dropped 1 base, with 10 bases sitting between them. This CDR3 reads CASTFGGNTEAFF. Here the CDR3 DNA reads TGTGCCAGCACGTTCGGGGGGAACACTGAAGCTTTCTTT.

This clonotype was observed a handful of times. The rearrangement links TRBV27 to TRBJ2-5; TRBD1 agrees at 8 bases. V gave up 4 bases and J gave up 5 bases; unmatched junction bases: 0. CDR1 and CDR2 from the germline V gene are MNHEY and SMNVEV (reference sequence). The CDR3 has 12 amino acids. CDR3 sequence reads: CASSWTGETQYF. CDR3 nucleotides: TGTGCCAGCAGTTGGACAGGGGAGACCCAGTACTTC.

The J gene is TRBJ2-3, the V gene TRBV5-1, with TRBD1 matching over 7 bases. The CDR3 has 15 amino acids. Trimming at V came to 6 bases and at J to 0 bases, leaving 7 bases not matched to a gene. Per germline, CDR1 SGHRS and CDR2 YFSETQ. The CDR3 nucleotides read TGCGCCAGCAATCAGGGGGACGTTAGCACAGATACGCAGTATTTT. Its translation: CASNQGDVSTDTQYF.

As DNA, the CDR3 is TGTGCCAGCAGCACACAGAAGGGGGTCGGGGAGCTGTTTTTT. Encoded protein: CASSTQKGVGELFF. This chain joins TRBV11-2 and TRBJ2-2, with a weak D call TRBD1 (6 bases). The V gene lost 5 bases and the J gene lost 7 bases, with 14 bases spanning the gap. Germline CDR1 SGHAT, CDR2 FQNNGV. This CDR3 spans 14 amino acids.

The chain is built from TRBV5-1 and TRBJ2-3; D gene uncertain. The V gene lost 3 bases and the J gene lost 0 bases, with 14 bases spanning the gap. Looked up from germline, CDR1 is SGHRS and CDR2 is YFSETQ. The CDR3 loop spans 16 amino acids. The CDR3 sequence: CASSYYPSTSTDTQYF. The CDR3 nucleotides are TGCGCCAGCAGCTATTACCCGTCTACTAGCACAGATACGCAGTATTTT.